The present entry profiles one T cell receptor (beta chain) with its context. It was during active infection that Seattle patients were enrolled and then longitudinally followed. CDR3 length equals 15 residues. The V and J ends lost 5 bases and 0 bases, in that order; junction bases with no gene match: 7. Germline values: CDR1 SGHRS, CDR2 YFSETQ. The source of the sample is a study of blood T cell repertoires in COVID-19. Study-wide context: COVID-19 samples from acute and convalescent phases originated in the United States, Italy and Spain.

Authors' data handling: Using reference gene primer amplification, nucleated cell counts were estimated. Method: immunoSEQ multiplex PCR; TCRdb's copy keeps in-frame clones and lacks some. V, J and clone size are taken as reported in that table, and D and trimming were inferred from the DNA itself. The table has more than 45,000 clones, around 90% seen once. This rearrangement joins TRBV5-1 to TRBJ2-7; 8 bases fit TRBD2. This receptor was identified in a woman older than 75 with COVID-19, enrolled during active disease. The sequencing sample was made of peripheral blood. The CDR3 here is CASRERGGPSYEQYF. CDR3 in DNA: TGCGCCAGCAGGGAACGCGGGGGGCCCTCCTACGAGCAGTACTTC.